This TCR beta chain was found in a study of T cell repertoires in cytomegalovirus infection. About the study: TCR beta signatures that were public indicated CMV infection and matching HLA type. General study results and limits: Ex vivo, HLA-C-restricted CMV-specific TCR beta clonotypes prevailed over the rest of the response.

The V and J ends lost 5 bases and 6 bases respectively, with 16 bases between them. Germline-derived CDR1 and CDR2 are SGHTA and FQGNSA. The CDR3 loop spans 14 amino acids. TCRdb reprocessed the reads via MiXCR and lists one record per CDR3 protein. The sample carries a few hundred thousand distinct CDR3 sequences, around 18% recorded once. This clonotype showed up many times. The antigen is not known. The chain combines TRBV7-2 with TRBJ2-5, with a tentative D call TRBD1 (5 bases). Input material: PBMCs. The source of this sequence is a human donor in good health (CMV status not recorded). Some clones in this sample may be carry-over from other donors' samples. The CDR3 loop reads CASSPARGIKTQYF. CDR3 in DNA: TGTGCCAGCAGCCCTGCTAGGGGCATAAAGACCCAGTACTTC. Supplemented by reference TRBV7-2 and TRBJ2-5, the full variable domain reads GAGVSQSPSNKVTEKGKDVELRCDPISGHTALYWYRQSLGQGLEFLIYFQGNSAPDKSGLPSDRFSAERTGGSVSTLTIQRTQQEDSAVYLCASSPARGIKTQYFGPGTRLLVL.